These 30 T cell receptor beta chains were sequenced from one sample in a study of T cells after yellow fever vaccination. Each CDR3 protein is one row after TCRdb ran MiXCR on the 5' RACE reads. The sample lists 250,000 to 350,000 distinct CDR3 sequences; roughly 7% were seen once. This material consisted of PBMCs, taken about 49 days after the first yellow fever vaccination. Source of these receptors: a man younger than 35 who received the YFV17D yellow fever vaccine.

This clonotype was seen a handful of times. The chain uses TRBV5-6 and TRBJ1-3, with a possible D match to TRBD1 (6 bases). This CDR3 has 16 amino acids. In germline, CDR1 is SGHDT, CDR2 YYEEEE. V was trimmed by 2 bases and J by 4 bases, leaving 16 bases between them. CDR3 DNA sequence: TGTGCCAGCAGCTTTCAGGGGCCCCTCTCCGGAAACACCATATATTTT. Residues: CASSFQGPLSGNTIYF.

This clonotype has just a few counts. The V gene is TRBV4-1, the J gene TRBJ1-5; 8 bases fit TRBD1. Germline CDR1 and CDR2: MGHRA and YSYEKL. V trimming: 1 base; J trimming: 1 base; junction bases outside the gene matches: 9. There are 18 residues in the CDR3. CDR3 residues: CASSQGQGAFGSNQPQHF. CDR3 nucleotides: TGCGCCAGCAGCCAAGGGCAGGGGGCCTTTGGGAGCAATCAGCCCCAGCATTTT.

This clonotype was picked up a small number of times. The chain couples TRBV15 to TRBJ2-5; the D call may be TRBD1 or TRBD2 (6 bases each). The germline V and J ends were trimmed by 8 bases and 1 base, with 17 bases remaining between them. Germline CDR1 and CDR2: LNHNV and YYDKDF (reference sequence). CDR3 size: 15 residues. CDR3 in DNA: TGTGCCACCTCAGAGGGCACGGGGGCCCAAGAGACCCAGTACTTC. It translates to CATSEGTGAQETQYF.

This clonotype was observed a handful of times. The rearrangement uses TRBV3-1 and TRBJ1-4; TRBD1 matches at 9 bases. The CDR3 is 15 amino acids. J gave up 2 bases and V 5 bases, and 3 bases lay outside the gene matches. Germline assignment: CDR1 LGHDT and CDR2 YNNKEL (reference sequence). In nucleotides, the CDR3 is TGTGCCAGCAGCGAGACAGGGGGGACTAATGAAAAACTGTTTTTT. It is translated as CASSETGGTNEKLFF.

This clonotype was picked up a small number of times. This chain joins TRBV7-9 and TRBJ1-1; possibly TRBD1 for D (6 bases). The ends were cut back, 1 base at V and 4 bases at J, with 10 bases in the middle. Germline lookup yields CDR1 SEHNR and CDR2 FQNEAQ (reference sequence). The CDR3 length is 14 residues. The CDR3 protein is CASSLVGASTEAFF. The CDR3 DNA follows: TGTGCCAGCAGCTTAGTGGGGGCCAGCACTGAAGCTTTCTTT.

This clonotype was seen a handful of times. This chain connects TRBV5-1 to TRBJ2-1, with no clear D. The germline V gene encodes CDR1 SGHRS and CDR2 YFSETQ. Trimming removed 1 base at V and 9 bases at J, with 11 bases between. The CDR3 totals 13 residues. The CDR3 sequence: CASSLSSYGEQFF. CDR3 nucleotide sequence: TGCGCCAGCAGCTTGAGTTCGTATGGTGAGCAGTTCTTC.

The rearrangement uses TRBV10-3 and TRBJ1-1; D gene ambiguous. The germline V and J ends were trimmed by 6 bases and 0 bases, with 14 bases remaining between them. The CDR3 covers 15 residues. CDR1 is ENHRY and CDR2 is SYGVKD in the germline V gene. Here the CDR3 DNA reads TGTGCCATCAGACCGGGCGGCCCCATGAACACTGAAGCTTTCTTT. This codes for CAIRPGGPMNTEAFF.

This chain links TRBV20-1 with TRBJ1-5, with D hard to call. CDR1 is DFQATT and CDR2 is SNEGSKA in the germline V gene (reference sequence). V lost 3 bases and J 4 bases, leaving 7 bases between the germline ends. This CDR3 spans 12 amino acids. CDR3 in DNA: TGCAGTGCTAGGTCCGGAAATCAGCCCCAGCATTTT. Residues: CSARSGNQPQHF.

There are many counts of this clonotype. The rearrangement uses TRBV7-2 and TRBJ2-2; D is possibly TRBD1 (6 bases). V was pared by 5 bases and J by 3 bases, with 13 bases between. This CDR3 is built from 15 residues. Looked up from germline, CDR1 is SGHTA and CDR2 is FQGNSA. In DNA, the CDR3 is TGTGCCAGCAGCCCCACAGGGTTTTACACCGGGGAGCTGTTTTTT. This translates into CASSPTGFYTGELFF.

With regard to this clonotype: The germline gene is not matched at one end of the junction; a read error may be the cause. The rearrangement links TRBV4-3 to TRBJ2-3; TRBD2 aligns across 7 bases. CDR3 length: 15 residues. Germline loops: CDR1 LGHNA, CDR2 YSLEER. In DNA form, the CDR3 reads TGCGCCAGCAGCCAAGGGGAGCGGGGCACAGCTACGCAGTATTTT. Its translation is CASSQGERGTATQYF.

This clonotype has only a few counts. The chain is built from TRBV14 and TRBJ2-7, with 8 positions matching TRBD1. The CDR3 runs 15 residues. Per germline, CDR1 SGHDN and CDR2 FVKESK. Trimming removed 4 bases from V and 0 bases from J; junction bases left unmatched: 5. CDR3 DNA sequence: TGTGCCAGCAGCCCGACAGGGGACCCCTCCTACGAGCAGTACGTC. This codes for CASSPTGDPSYEQYV.

At least ten counts were recorded for this clonotype. This chain joins TRBV5-5 and TRBJ2-7; no clear D gene. CDR3 size: 15 residues. V lost 5 bases to trimming and J lost 3 bases, with 18 bases between them. The germline gives CDR1 SGHKS, CDR2 YYEKEE (reference sequence). The CDR3 nucleotides are TGTGCCAGCAGGCTAGGTGAGGCGGAGTTCTACGAGCAGTACTTC. Residues: CASRLGEAEFYEQYF.

This clonotype was counted many times. The J gene is TRBJ2-7, the V gene TRBV7-2; D ambiguous. The CDR3 is 13 residues long. Germline V gives CDR1 SGHTA, CDR2 FQGNSA. The germline V and J ends were trimmed by 3 bases and 5 bases, with 11 bases remaining between them. CDR3 residues: CASSLYRFHEQYF. The CDR3 nucleotides are TGTGCCAGCAGCTTGTACCGGTTCCACGAGCAGTACTTC.

In this sample, this clonotype turned up many times. The chain is built from TRBV5-1 and TRBJ2-7; D remains ambiguous. There are 15 residues in the CDR3. The germline V and J ends were trimmed by 2 bases and 5 bases, with 17 bases remaining between them. CDR1 is SGHRS, CDR2 YFSETQ, per germline. CDR3 region: CASSFHGPETNEQYF. The CDR3 bases are TGCGCCAGCAGCTTCCACGGACCCGAAACGAACGAGCAGTACTTC. Using reference TRBV5-1 and TRBJ2-7 for the parts outside the CDR3, the full variable domain is KAGVTQTPRYLIKTRGQQVTLSCSPISGHRSVSWYQQTPGQGLQFLFEYFSETQRNKGNFPGRFSGRQFSNSRSEMNVSTLELGDSALYLCASSFHGPETNEQYFGPGTRLTVT.

This clonotype was seen at least ten times. This chain uses TRBV29-1 with TRBJ1-1; TRBD1 might be the D (6 bases). Trimming shortened V by 7 bases and J by 1 base, and 16 bases separated the two germline ends. Germline CDR1 and CDR2: SQVTM and ANQGSEA. The CDR3 runs 14 residues. In DNA form, the CDR3 reads TGCAGCGGCCGACTGATGACAGGGAACACTGAAGCTTTCTTT. It codes for CSGRLMTGNTEAFF.

This chain uses TRBV5-6 with TRBJ2-6; D gene unclear. CDR3 length: 18 residues. The V gene lost 1 base and the J gene lost 0 bases, with 14 bases spanning the gap. CDR1 is SGHDT, CDR2 YYEEEE, per germline. CDR3 in amino acids: CASSLYGLASSGANVLTF. As DNA, the CDR3 is TGTGCCAGCAGCTTGTACGGGTTAGCAAGCTCTGGGGCCAACGTCCTGACTTTC.

The rearrangement links TRBV5-1 to TRBJ2-7; 9 bases align to TRBD2. This CDR3 has 15 residues. Germline-derived CDR1 and CDR2 are SGHRS and YFSETQ. Losses at the gene ends were 4 bases for V and 3 bases for J; bases not matched to a gene: 8. The CDR3 spells CASSALAGGLYEQYF. The CDR3 DNA reads as TGCGCCAGCAGCGCCCTCGCGGGGGGGCTCTACGAGCAGTACTTC.

The rearrangement uses TRBV4-2 and TRBJ1-5; D unresolved. Between the trimmed V and J ends, which lost 0 bases and 9 bases, there was a span of 12 bases. The CDR3 is 14 residues long. From germline, CDR1 is LGHNA and CDR2 YNFKEQ. The CDR3 region is CASSQEGLRWPQHF. In nucleotides, the CDR3 is TGTGCCAGCAGCCAAGAAGGGCTCAGGTGGCCCCAGCATTTT.

This clonotype appeared many times. This chain connects TRBV9 to TRBJ2-1; a weak D match, TRBD2 (6 bases). Deletions cut 0 bases from V and 0 bases from J, with 13 bases between. The CDR3 consists of 17 residues. Germline V gene lookup returns CDR1 SGDLS and CDR2 YYNGEE. The CDR3 here is CASSVVGGPSSYNEQFF. CDR3 sequence (DNA): TGTGCCAGCAGCGTAGTGGGGGGTCCCAGCTCCTACAATGAGCAGTTCTTC.

This clonotype showed up many times. This chain connects TRBV9 to TRBJ2-1; the D gene is possibly TRBD2 (6 bases). Germline lookup yields CDR1 SGDLS and CDR2 YYNGEE. V was trimmed by 3 bases and J by 2 bases, leaving 6 bases between them. The CDR3 runs to 13 residues. The CDR3 here is CASSGGAYNEQFF. The CDR3 DNA is TGTGCCAGCAGCGGGGGGGCCTACAATGAGCAGTTCTTC.

This clonotype was counted a few times. The chain recombines TRBV3-1 with TRBJ1-2; unclear D gene. CDR1 is LGHDT and CDR2 is YNNKEL in the germline V gene (reference sequence). Trimming took 1 base from V and 4 from J, leaving 16 bases between them. The CDR3 consists of 16 residues. The CDR3 DNA follows: TGTGCCAGCAGCCAAGTTGTCGGGGTCCCCGGCTATGGCTACACCTTC. This sequence encodes CASSQVVGVPGYGYTF.

The CDR3 nucleotides are TGTGCCAGCAGCGTAGCGGCTAGTGAAGGCAATGAGCAGTTCTTC. Amino acids: CASSVAASEGNEQFF. The chain is built from TRBV9 and TRBJ2-1; D gene uncertain. The CDR3 runs to 15 residues. The germline CDR1 and CDR2 sequences are SGDLS and YYNGEE. The V end lost 0 bases, the J end lost 6 bases, and 13 bases lay between the germline ends.

This clonotype was observed a few times. V is TRBV4-1 and J is TRBJ2-7; no definite D call. The CDR3 has 13 amino acids. The germline CDR1 and CDR2 sequences are MGHRA and YSYEKL. The ends were cut back, 2 bases at V and 3 bases at J, with 8 bases in the middle. The CDR3 DNA reads TGCGCCAGCAGCCAAAGACCCCACTACGAGCAGTACTTC. This codes for CASSQRPHYEQYF.

The rearrangement uses TRBV7-9 and TRBJ2-3; 13 positions agree with TRBD2. The CDR3 runs to 16 residues. Germline CDR1 and CDR2: SEHNR and FQNEAQ (reference sequence). The J segment lost 5 bases and the V segment lost 3 bases, leaving 5 bases of the junction unmatched. This chain's CDR3 is CASSLGTSGAVDTQYF. CDR3 bases: TGTGCCAGCAGCTTGGGGACTAGCGGGGCTGTAGATACGCAGTATTTT.

This clonotype was seen many times. The chain joins TRBV20-1 to TRBJ2-5; perhaps D is TRBD1 or TRBD2 (6 bases each). Germline CDR1 DFQATT, CDR2 SNEGSKA (reference sequence). The CDR3 extends over 14 amino acids. V was pared by 5 bases and J by 0 bases, with 13 bases between. The CDR3 DNA reads as TGCAGTGCTCGGGGGCTATGGCACCAAGAGACCCAGTACTTC. The encoded protein is CSARGLWHQETQYF.

This clonotype was observed a handful of times. J is TRBJ1-1 and V is TRBV7-9; no firm D call. The CDR3 consists of 14 residues. V was cut by 6 bases and J by 4 bases, with 15 bases left in between. CDR1 is SEHNR and CDR2 is FQNEAQ in the germline V gene (reference sequence). CDR3 sequence reads: CASSNIGGGTEAFF. The CDR3 coding sequence is TGTGCCAGCAGTAATATCGGTGGTGGCACTGAAGCTTTCTTT.

This clonotype has a count of ten or more. The chain carries TRBV7-9 and TRBJ2-7, with 8 positions matching TRBD2. The CDR3 has 14 amino acids. Germline V gene data show CDR1 as SEHNR and CDR2 as FQNEAQ (reference sequence). The V segment lost 3 bases and the J segment 0 bases; nucleotides outside the gene matches: 1. The CDR3 spells CASSFGGGSYEQYV. In DNA form, the CDR3 reads TGTGCCAGCAGCTTCGGGGGGGGCTCCTACGAGCAGTACGTC.

This clonotype was found a few times. J is TRBJ2-7 and V is TRBV6-2 or TRBV6-3, with D uncertain. V dropped 2 bases and J dropped 5 bases, with 7 bases sitting between them. Per the germline V gene, CDR1 is MNHEY and CDR2 is SVGEGT. The CDR3 extends over 12 amino acids. CDR3 DNA sequence: TGTGCCAGCAGTTACCGTCATAACGAGCAGTACTTC. Translation: CASSYRHNEQYF.

The chain combines TRBV20-1 with TRBJ1-1, with D possibly matching TRBD1 (5 bases). This CDR3 has 15 amino acids. Germline V gene sequence: CDR1 DFQATT, CDR2 SNEGSKA (reference sequence). Between the trimmed V and J ends, which lost 4 bases and 5 bases, there was a span of 20 bases. CDR3 coding DNA: TGCAGTGCTATAAACCCCGGCGGGACGGCGACTGAAGCTTTCTTT. Protein product: CSAINPGGTATEAFF.

This clonotype was recorded many times. The genes are TRBV27 and TRBJ1-2; tentative D call: TRBD1 (6 bases). CDR3 size: 17 residues. The germline V gene has CDR1 MNHEY and CDR2 SMNVEV (reference sequence). V lost 5 bases to trimming and J lost 4 bases, with 23 bases between them. In DNA, the CDR3 is TGTGCCAGCAGTCCTCTCGAGGCCGGGATGGGGGCCTATGGCTACACCTTC. Its protein product is CASSPLEAGMGAYGYTF.